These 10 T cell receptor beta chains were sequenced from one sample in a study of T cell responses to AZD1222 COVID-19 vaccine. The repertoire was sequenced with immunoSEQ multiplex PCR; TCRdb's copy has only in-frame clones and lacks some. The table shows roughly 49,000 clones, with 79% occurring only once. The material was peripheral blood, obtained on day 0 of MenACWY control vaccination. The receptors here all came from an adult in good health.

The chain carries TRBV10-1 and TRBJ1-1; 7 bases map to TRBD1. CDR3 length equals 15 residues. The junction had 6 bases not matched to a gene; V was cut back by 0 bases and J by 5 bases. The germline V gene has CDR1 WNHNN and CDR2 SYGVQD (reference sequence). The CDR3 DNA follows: TGCGCCAGCAGTGAGTCGACAGGGTGGGGGACTGAAGCTTTCTTT. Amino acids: CASSESTGWGTEAFF.

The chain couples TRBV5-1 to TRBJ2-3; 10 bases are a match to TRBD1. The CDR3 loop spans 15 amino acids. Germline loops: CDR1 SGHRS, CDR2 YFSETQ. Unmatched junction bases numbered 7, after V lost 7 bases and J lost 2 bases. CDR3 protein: CASRRDRGLTDTQYF. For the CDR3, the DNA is TGCGCCAGCCGCCGGGACAGGGGACTCACAGATACGCAGTATTTT.

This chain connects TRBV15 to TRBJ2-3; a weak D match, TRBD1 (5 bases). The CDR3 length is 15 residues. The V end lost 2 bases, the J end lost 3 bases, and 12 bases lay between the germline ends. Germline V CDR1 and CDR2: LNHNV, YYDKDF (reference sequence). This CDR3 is CATSRPSAGTDTQYF. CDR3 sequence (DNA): TGTGCCACCAGCAGACCATCTGCAGGGACAGATACGCAGTATTTT.

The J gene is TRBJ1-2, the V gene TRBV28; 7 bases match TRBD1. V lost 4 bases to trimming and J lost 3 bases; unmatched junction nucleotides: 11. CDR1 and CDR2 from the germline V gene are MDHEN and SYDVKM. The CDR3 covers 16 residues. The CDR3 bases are TGTGCCAGCAGTTCTCCAGGACAGGAGGGAGACTATGGCTACACCTTC. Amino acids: CASSSPGQEGDYGYTF.

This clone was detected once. The CDR3 DNA is TGTGCCAGCAAAAGACAGGGAGTGGGGGAAAAACTGTTTTTT. It is translated as CASKRQGVGEKLFF. This rearrangement joins TRBV2 to TRBJ1-4; the match to TRBD1 covers 7 bases. The germline gives CDR1 SNHLY, CDR2 FYNNEI. Trimming took 7 bases from V and 8 from J; bases not matched to a gene: 10. The CDR3 extends over 14 amino acids.

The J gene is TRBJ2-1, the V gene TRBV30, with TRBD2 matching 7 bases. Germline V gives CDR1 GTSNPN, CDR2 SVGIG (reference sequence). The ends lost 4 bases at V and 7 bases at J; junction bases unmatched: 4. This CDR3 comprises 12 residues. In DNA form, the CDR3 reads TGTGCCTGGATAAGGACTAGTAATGAGCAGTTCTTC. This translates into CAWIRTSNEQFF.

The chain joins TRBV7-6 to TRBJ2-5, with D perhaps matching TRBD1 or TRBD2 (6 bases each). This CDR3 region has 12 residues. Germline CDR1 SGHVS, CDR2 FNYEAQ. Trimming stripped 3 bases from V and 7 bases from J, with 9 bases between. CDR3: CASSFGGGTQYF. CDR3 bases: TGTGCCAGCAGCTTCGGAGGGGGGACCCAGTACTTC.

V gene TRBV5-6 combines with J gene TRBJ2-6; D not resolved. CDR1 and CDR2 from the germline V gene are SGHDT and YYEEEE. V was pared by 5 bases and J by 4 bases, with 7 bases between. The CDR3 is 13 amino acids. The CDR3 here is CASSFLGANVLTF. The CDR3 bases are TGTGCCAGCAGTTTCCTAGGGGCCAACGTCCTGACTTTC.

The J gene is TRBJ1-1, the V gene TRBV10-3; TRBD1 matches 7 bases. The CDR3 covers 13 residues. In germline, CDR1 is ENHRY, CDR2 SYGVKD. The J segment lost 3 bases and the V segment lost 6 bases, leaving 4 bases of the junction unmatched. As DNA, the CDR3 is TGTGCCATCAGGAACGACAGGGACACTGAAGCTTTCTTT. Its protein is CAIRNDRDTEAFF.

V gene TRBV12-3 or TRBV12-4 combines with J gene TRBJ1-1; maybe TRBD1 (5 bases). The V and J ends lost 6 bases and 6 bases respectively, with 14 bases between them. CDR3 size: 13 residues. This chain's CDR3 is CASSLGHPSEAFF. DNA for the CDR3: TGTGCCAGCAGCCTCGGACATCCCTCTGAAGCTTTCTTT.